The 21 T cell receptor beta chains below come from one sample, sequenced in a study of shared clonotypes between healthy human individuals. Method: immunoSEQ multiplex PCR; TCRdb's copy keeps in-frame clones and lacks some. The table shows approximately 320,000 clones, with under 80% occurring only once. Sample: memory CD4+ T cells sorted from blood. Stated subset: CD45RA-negative fraction. The receptor source for this set is a young man in good health.

Comments on this clone: At one end the junction does not follow the germline gene, possibly because of a read error. The chain employs TRBV2 and TRBJ2-5, with 8 bases lining up with TRBD2. The germline V gene has CDR1 SNHLY and CDR2 FYNNEI. The CDR3 spans 15 residues. The CDR3 loop is CASSKAGAGQETQYF. The CDR3 DNA sequence: TGTGCCAGCAGTAAAGCGGGAGCGGGGCAAGAGACCCAGTACTTC.

The rearrangement joins TRBV11-2 to TRBJ1-3; D is unresolved. The CDR3 spans 14 residues. V was clipped by 0 bases and J by 2 bases, with 5 bases between them. Germline CDR1 and CDR2: SGHAT and FQNNGV. The CDR3 DNA is TGTGCCAGCAGCTTAGAACGAACTGGAAACACCATATATTTT. Its protein product is CASSLERTGNTIYF.

This clone was found many times. For the CDR3, the DNA is TGTGCCAGCAGCTTAGCCCTTTCAGGGAATCAGCCCCAGCATTTT. Translation gives CASSLALSGNQPQHF. The J gene is TRBJ1-5, the V gene TRBV7-2; a possible D gene is TRBD1 (5 bases). CDR1 and CDR2 from the germline V gene are SGHTA and FQGNSA. The CDR3 length is 15 residues. V gave up 0 bases and J gave up 4 bases, with 10 bases separating them.

This chain uses TRBV6-1 with TRBJ2-2; D is perhaps TRBD2 (6 bases). Germline V gene sequence: CDR1 MNHNS, CDR2 SASEGT. This CDR3 spans 14 amino acids. Trimming stripped 10 bases from V and 1 base from J, with 13 bases between. CDR3 coding DNA: TGTGCCACCAGGAGGGCGATGAACACCGGGGAGCTGTTTTTT. It specifies CATRRAMNTGELFF.

This clone was observed a handful of times. The chain joins TRBV18 to TRBJ2-3; D is ambiguous. The CDR3 is 13 amino acids. Germline CDR1 reads KGHSH; CDR2 reads LQKENI. Trimming removed 0 bases from V and 9 bases from J, with 10 bases in between. In DNA form, the CDR3 reads TGTGCCAGCTCACCACCAAGTAGGCTAACGCAGTATTTT. Translation gives CASSPPSRLTQYF.

The chain recombines TRBV11-3 with TRBJ2-2; D is ambiguous. Germline V gene lookup returns CDR1 SGHNT and CDR2 YENEEA. The CDR3 sequence is 13 residues long. Trimming took 1 base from V and 7 from J, leaving 7 bases between them. CDR3 sequence reads: CASSLVGIGELFF. The CDR3 coding sequence is TGTGCCAGCAGCTTAGTGGGAATCGGGGAGCTGTTTTTT.

V and J are TRBV11-2 and TRBJ2-7, with 7 bases fitting TRBD1. CDR3 length: 15 residues. The V and J ends lost 5 bases and 4 bases, in that order; junction bases with no gene match: 11. CDR1 is SGHAT, CDR2 FQNNGV, per germline. The CDR3 bases are TGTGCCAGCAGCCTCACAACTACAGGGGTATACGAGCAGTACTTC. This codes for CASSLTTTGVYEQYF.

J is TRBJ2-3 and V is TRBV5-1; D is undetermined. Germline V gives CDR1 SGHRS, CDR2 YFSETQ. Trimming took off 6 bases at V and 2 bases at J, with 13 bases between the two ends. The CDR3 is 14 residues long. CDR3 loop: CASKPPLFTDTQYF. The CDR3 region has the DNA TGCGCCAGCAAACCACCCCTTTTCACAGATACGCAGTATTTT.

V and J are TRBV27 and TRBJ2-5, with 8 bases lining up with TRBD1. The germline gives CDR1 MNHEY, CDR2 SMNVEV (reference sequence). With 3 bases clipped from V and 4 bases from J, the junction kept 13 bases outside the gene matches. The CDR3 covers 17 residues. The CDR3 loop is CASSFSPPTGAGETQYF. The CDR3 DNA sequence: TGTGCCAGCAGTTTCTCCCCGCCGACAGGGGCAGGAGAGACCCAGTACTTC.

The CDR3 loop reads CASRPGLAARNEQFF. The CDR3 DNA reads as TGTGCCAGCCGCCCCGGGCTAGCGGCCCGAAATGAGCAGTTCTTC. The rearrangement links TRBV6-1 to TRBJ2-1, with 7 bases that match TRBD2. V was pared by 8 bases and J by 7 bases, with 14 bases of the junction left unmatched. The CDR3 is made up of 15 amino acids. Germline values: CDR1 MNHNS, CDR2 SASEGT.

The chain combines TRBV19 with TRBJ2-1; TRBD2 matches 8 bases. The CDR3 contains 15 residues. Losses at the gene ends were 5 bases for V and 6 bases for J; bases not matched to a gene: 9. Germline CDR1 and CDR2: LNHDA and SQIVND (reference sequence). The CDR3 region has the DNA TGTGCCAGTAGTGCGGGCAGCGGGAGCCTCAATGAGCAGTTCTTC. Protein sequence: CASSAGSGSLNEQFF.

The chain is built from TRBV27 and TRBJ2-6; D remains ambiguous. From germline, CDR1 is MNHEY and CDR2 SMNVEV (reference sequence). Trimming shortened V by 7 bases and J by 2 bases, and 15 bases separated the two germline ends. The CDR3 is made up of 16 amino acids. In DNA, the CDR3 is TGTGCCAGCATGAGGAGTGTTGCCCCTGGGGCCAACGTCCTGACTTTC. This translates into CASMRSVAPGANVLTF.

In its sample, this clone was seen once. The chain employs TRBV5-6 and TRBJ2-6; D gene ambiguous. The V gene lost 1 base and the J gene lost 0 bases, with 8 bases spanning the gap. Germline V lookup: CDR1 SGHDT, CDR2 YYEEEE. This CDR3 is built from 16 residues. The CDR3 here is CASSLLGTSGANVLTF. CDR3 DNA: TGTGCCAGCAGCTTGCTCGGTACCTCTGGGGCCAACGTCCTGACTTTC.

In this sample, this clone turned up a few times. The V and J genes are TRBV7-9 and TRBJ1-2; D unresolved. CDR1 is SEHNR and CDR2 is FQNEAQ in the germline V gene (reference sequence). Between the trimmed V and J ends, which lost 5 bases and 4 bases, there was a span of 11 bases. CDR3 length equals 13 residues. The CDR3 DNA is TGTGCCAGCAGCCCGGAGCTTCTCTATGGCTACACCTTC. It codes for CASSPELLYGYTF.

The chain carries TRBV7-8 and TRBJ2-5; 8 bases are shared with TRBD1. The CDR3 extends over 16 amino acids. Germline lookup yields CDR1 SGHVS and CDR2 FQNEAQ. J lost 1 base, V lost 4 bases, and 8 bases had no gene match. The CDR3 spells CASSYPRGLVQETQYF. CDR3 sequence (DNA): TGTGCCAGCAGCTACCCCAGGGGGCTCGTCCAAGAGACCCAGTACTTC.

This clone has more than one count but fewer than ten. The CDR3 nucleotides are TGTGCCAGCAGCTTAGACACTAGCGGGAGGCACAATGAGCAGTTCTTC. Its protein is CASSLDTSGRHNEQFF. The J gene is TRBJ2-1, the V gene TRBV11-2; 12 bases match TRBD2. CDR1 and CDR2 (germline): SGHAT, FQNNGV. Germline trimming cut 0 bases from V and 5 bases from J; bases unmatched to any gene: 2. This CDR3 is built from 16 residues.

The CDR3, as DNA: TGTGCCAGCAGCGCGGGACACCATTTGGGCGAGCAGTACTTC. This codes for CASSAGHHLGEQYF. The rearrangement links TRBV11-2 to TRBJ2-7; D might be TRBD1 or TRBD2, each matching 6 bases. The V gene's germline CDR1 is SGHAT and CDR2 FQNNGV. Trimming cost V 5 bases and J 6 bases, with 17 bases left between them. The CDR3 loop spans 14 amino acids. Supplemented by reference TRBV11-2 and TRBJ2-7, the full variable domain reads EAGVAQSPRYKIIEKRQSVAFWCNPISGHATLYWYQQILGQGPKLLIQFQNNGVVDDSQLPKDRFSAERLKGVDSTLKIQPAKLEDSAVYLCASSAGHHLGEQYFGPGTRLTVT.

In regard to this clone: At one end the junction does not follow the germline gene, possibly because of a read error. This sequence joins TRBV28 and TRBJ1-5, with TRBD1 matching over 9 bases. Per the germline V gene, CDR1 is MDHEN and CDR2 is SYDVKM. This CDR3 is built from 17 residues. The CDR3 coding sequence is TGTGCCAGCTACGCCTCCCAGGGACAGGGTAGCTATCAGCCCCAGCATTTT. Its protein product is CASYASQGQGSYQPQHF. Together with reference TRBV28 and TRBJ1-5, the CDR3 gives the full variable domain: DVKVTQSSRYLVKRTGEKVFLECVQDMDHENMFWYRQDPGLGLRLIYFSYDVKMKEKGDIPEGYSVSREKKERFSLILESASTNQTSMYLCASYASQGQGSYQPQHFGDGTRLSIL.

The rearrangement links TRBV5-4 to TRBJ2-5, with 7 bases fitting TRBD2. The CDR3 runs to 13 residues. The germline CDR1 and CDR2 sequences are SGHNT and YYREEE (reference sequence). The junction had 11 bases not matched to a gene; V was cut back by 4 bases and J by 11 bases. For the CDR3, the DNA is TGTGCCAGCAGCCGCAGCGGTCGGGGGGAGCAGTACTTC. Amino acids: CASSRSGRGEQYF.

This clone has only one observation. V gene TRBV10-3 combines with J gene TRBJ2-7; D might be TRBD2 (6 bases). The V gene's germline CDR1 is ENHRY and CDR2 SYGVKD. CDR3 size: 14 residues. Trimming removed 6 bases from V and 5 bases from J, with 17 bases in between. The CDR3 coding sequence is TGTGCCATCAGCGGAAACGCGGGAAGTGACGAGCAGTACTTC. Encoded protein: CAISGNAGSDEQYF.

The chain carries TRBV5-5 and TRBJ2-1; 12 bases fit TRBD1. The CDR3 is made up of 17 amino acids. J was trimmed by 4 bases and V by 0 bases; bases with no gene match: 5. Germline V gene data show CDR1 as SGHKS and CDR2 as YYEKEE (reference sequence). CDR3: CASSLAGQGAGYNEQFF. For the CDR3, the DNA is TGTGCCAGCAGCTTGGCGGGACAGGGGGCCGGGTACAATGAGCAGTTCTTC.